The present entry profiles one TCR beta chain with its context. This sample stems from a study of blood T cell repertoires in COVID-19. The study drew participants aged about 18 to 89 years from around 24 US areas. Cohort 3 recovered donors had two negative PCRs, clearance, or symptom resolution. Generated by immunoSEQ multiplex PCR, the TCRdb table keeps only in-frame clones and is missing some. The sample carries 400,000 or so clones, about nine tenths recorded once. This CDR3 has 13 residues. After removal of 6 bases from V and 10 bases from J, the junction contained 9 bases not matched to a gene. The sequence was obtained from a man aged 18 to 30 who had recovered from COVID-19. Sequenced: PBMCs or T cells enriched from blood (not recorded which). The chain links TRBV12-3 or TRBV12-4 to TRBJ1-1; 9 bases fit TRBD1. Written as DNA, the CDR3 is TGTGCCAGCAGCCTGGGACAGGGAAGTTCAGCTTTCTTT. Its translation: CASSLGQGSSAFF.